This TCR beta chain was recorded in a study of blood T cell repertoires in COVID-19. Study overall: In each case, the material was cDNA or gDNA derived from T cells, B-cell-depleted T cells, or PBMCs.

Trimming pared 0 bases from V and 9 bases from J, leaving 16 bases between. Germline V gene sequence: CDR1 SGHRS, CDR2 YFSETQ. The CDR3 is made up of 15 amino acids. Patients from Seattle were sampled longitudinally, starting during active infection. Produced via immunoSEQ multiplex PCR; TCRdb's table is partial and in-frame only. There are around 160,000 clones in the sample; around 87% occur only once, and 10% lies in the top ten. Sequenced input: peripheral blood. The receptor was isolated from a woman aged 70-85 years with COVID-19, enrolled during active disease. V and J are TRBV5-1 and TRBJ2-1; perhaps TRBD1 as D (5 bases). CDR3 sequence: CASSLVQGALGEQFF. The DNA of the CDR3 is TGCGCCAGCAGCTTGGTCCAGGGTGCGTTAGGTGAGCAGTTCTTC.